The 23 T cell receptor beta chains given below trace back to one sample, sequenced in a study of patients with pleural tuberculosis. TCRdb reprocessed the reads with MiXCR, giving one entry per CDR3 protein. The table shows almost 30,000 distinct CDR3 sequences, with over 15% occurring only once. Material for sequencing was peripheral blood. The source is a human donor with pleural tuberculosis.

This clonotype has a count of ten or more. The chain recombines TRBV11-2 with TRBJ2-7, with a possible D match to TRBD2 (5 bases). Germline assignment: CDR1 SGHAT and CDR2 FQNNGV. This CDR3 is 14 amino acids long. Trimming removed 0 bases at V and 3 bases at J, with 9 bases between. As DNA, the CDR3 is TGTGCCAGCAGCTTAGAGGACTTATACTACGAGCAGTACTTC. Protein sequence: CASSLEDLYYEQYF.

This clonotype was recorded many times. The CDR3 DNA sequence: TGTGCCACCAGTGATTGGGGAGGGCTTGAGCAGTTCTTC. The encoded protein is CATSDWGGLEQFF. This rearrangement joins TRBV24-1 to TRBJ2-1; 7 bases align to TRBD2. The CDR3 sequence is 13 residues long. The V and J ends lost 2 bases and 9 bases, in that order; junction bases with no gene match: 3. In germline, CDR1 is KGHDR, CDR2 SFDVKD.

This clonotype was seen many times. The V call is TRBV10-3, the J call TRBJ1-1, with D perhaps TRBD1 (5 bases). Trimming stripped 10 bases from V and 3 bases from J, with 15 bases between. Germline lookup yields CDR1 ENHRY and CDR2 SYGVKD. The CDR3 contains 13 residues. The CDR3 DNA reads TGTGCCACAAACCGGGGGGATGACACTGAAGCTTTCTTT. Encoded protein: CATNRGDDTEAFF.

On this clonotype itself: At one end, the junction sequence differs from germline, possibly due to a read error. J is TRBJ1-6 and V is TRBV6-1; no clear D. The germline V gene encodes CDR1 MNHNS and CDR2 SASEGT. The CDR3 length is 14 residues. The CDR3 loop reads CASSQEVYNPPLHF. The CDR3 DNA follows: TGTGCCAGCAGCCAGGAGGTCTATAATCCACCCCTCCACTTT.

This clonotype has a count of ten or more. DNA for the CDR3: TGCGCCAGCAGCCAGTTGACAGGGTCCACTGAAGCTTTCTTT. Translated, it gives CASSQLTGSTEAFF. The chain joins TRBV4-1 to TRBJ1-1, with TRBD1 identical over 7 bases. Germline loops: CDR1 MGHRA, CDR2 YSYEKL. This CDR3 spans 14 amino acids. J lost 4 bases, V lost 3 bases, and 5 bases had no gene match.

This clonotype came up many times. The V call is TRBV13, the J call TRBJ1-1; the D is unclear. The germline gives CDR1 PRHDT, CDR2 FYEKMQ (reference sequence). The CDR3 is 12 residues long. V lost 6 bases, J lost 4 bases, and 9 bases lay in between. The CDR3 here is CASSLPSTEAFF. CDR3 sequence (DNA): TGTGCCAGCAGTTTACCATCCACTGAAGCTTTCTTT. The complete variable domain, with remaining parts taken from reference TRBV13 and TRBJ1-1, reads AAGVIQSPRHLIKEKRETATLKCYPIPRHDTVYWYQQGPGQDPQFLISFYEKMQSDKGSIPDRFSAQQFSDYHSELNMSSLELGDSALYFCASSLPSTEAFFGQGTRLTVV.

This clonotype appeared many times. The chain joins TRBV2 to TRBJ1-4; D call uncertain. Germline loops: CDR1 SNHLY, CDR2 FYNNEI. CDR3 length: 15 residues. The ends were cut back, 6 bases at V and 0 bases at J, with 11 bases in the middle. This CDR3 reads CASRDGAATNEKLFF. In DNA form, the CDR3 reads TGTGCCAGCAGGGACGGAGCTGCAACTAATGAAAAACTGTTTTTT.

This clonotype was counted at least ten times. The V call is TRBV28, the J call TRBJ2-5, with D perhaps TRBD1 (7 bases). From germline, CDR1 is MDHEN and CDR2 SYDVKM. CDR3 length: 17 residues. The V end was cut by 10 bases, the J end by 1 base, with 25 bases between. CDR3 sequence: CATELTGTPLGQETQYF. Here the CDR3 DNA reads TGTGCCACCGAACTGACAGGGACTCCCCTTGGCCAAGAGACCCAGTACTTC.

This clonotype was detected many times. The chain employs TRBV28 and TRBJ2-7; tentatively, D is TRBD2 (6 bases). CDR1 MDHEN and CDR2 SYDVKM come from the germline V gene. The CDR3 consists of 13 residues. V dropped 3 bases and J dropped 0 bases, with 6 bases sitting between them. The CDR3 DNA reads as TGTGCCAGCAGTTTGGGAGGCTCCTACGAGCAGTACTTC. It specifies CASSLGGSYEQYF. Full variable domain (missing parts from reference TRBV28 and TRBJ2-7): DVKVTQSSRYLVKRTGEKVFLECVQDMDHENMFWYRQDPGLGLRLIYFSYDVKMKEKGDIPEGYSVSREKKERFSLILESASTNQTSMYLCASSLGGSYEQYFGPGTRLTVT.

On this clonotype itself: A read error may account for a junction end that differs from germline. This CDR3 reads CAISISATDTQYF. CDR3 DNA: TGTGCCATTAGTATATCTGCGACAGATACGCAGTATTTT. This chain links TRBV19 with TRBJ2-3, with D unclear. Per germline, CDR1 LNHDA and CDR2 SQIVND (reference sequence). This CDR3 is built from 13 residues.

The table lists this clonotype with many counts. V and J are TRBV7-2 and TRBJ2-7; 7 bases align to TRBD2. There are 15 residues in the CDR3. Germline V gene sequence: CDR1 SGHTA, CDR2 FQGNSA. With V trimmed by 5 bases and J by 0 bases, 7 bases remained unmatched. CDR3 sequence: CASSTQAGFSYEQYF. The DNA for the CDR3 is TGTGCCAGCAGCACCCAAGCGGGGTTCTCCTACGAGCAGTACTTC.

The CDR3 nucleotides read TGCGCCAGCGGCCGCAAGATGGGCAAGCAGTACTTC. Encoded protein: CASGRKMGKQYF. The gene calls are TRBV4-3 and TRBJ2-7, with D uncertain. The CDR3 totals 12 residues. With 8 bases removed from V and 8 bases from J, the gap between germline ends came to 16 bases. Germline V CDR1 and CDR2: LGHNA, YSLEER.

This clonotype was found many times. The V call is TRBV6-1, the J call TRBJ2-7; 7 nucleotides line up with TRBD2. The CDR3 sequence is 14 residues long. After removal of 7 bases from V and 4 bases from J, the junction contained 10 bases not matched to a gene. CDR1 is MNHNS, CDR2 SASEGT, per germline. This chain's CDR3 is CASNPGLTTYEQYF. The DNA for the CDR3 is TGTGCCAGCAACCCGGGACTAACGACTTACGAGCAGTACTTC.

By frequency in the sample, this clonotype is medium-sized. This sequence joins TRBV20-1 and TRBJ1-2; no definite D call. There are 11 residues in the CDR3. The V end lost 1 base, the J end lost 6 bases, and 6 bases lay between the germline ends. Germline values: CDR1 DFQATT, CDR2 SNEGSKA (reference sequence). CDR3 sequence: CSARGEDGYTF. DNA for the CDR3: TGCAGTGCTAGAGGGGAAGATGGCTACACCTTC.

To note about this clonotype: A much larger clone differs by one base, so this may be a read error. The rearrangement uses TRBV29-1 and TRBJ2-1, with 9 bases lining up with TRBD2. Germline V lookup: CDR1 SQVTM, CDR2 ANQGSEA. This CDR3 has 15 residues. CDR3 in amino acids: CSVVVAGVVYNERFF. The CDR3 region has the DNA TGCAGCGTCGTCGTAGCGGGAGTTGTGTACAATGAGCGGTTCTTC.

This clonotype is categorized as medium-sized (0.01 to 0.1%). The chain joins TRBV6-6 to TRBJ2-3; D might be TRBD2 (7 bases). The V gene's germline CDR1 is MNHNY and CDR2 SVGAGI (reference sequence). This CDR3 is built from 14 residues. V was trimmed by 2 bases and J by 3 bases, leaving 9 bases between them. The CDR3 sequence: CASSYRGGTDTQYF. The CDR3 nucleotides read TGTGCCAGCAGTTACAGGGGGGGGACAGATACGCAGTATTTT.

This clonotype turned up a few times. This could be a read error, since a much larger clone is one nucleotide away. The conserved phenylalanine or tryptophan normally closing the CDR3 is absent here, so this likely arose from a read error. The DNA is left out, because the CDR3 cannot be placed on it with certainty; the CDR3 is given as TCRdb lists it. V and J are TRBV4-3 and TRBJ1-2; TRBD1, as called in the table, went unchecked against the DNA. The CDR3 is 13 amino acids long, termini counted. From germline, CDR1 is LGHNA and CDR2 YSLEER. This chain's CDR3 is CASSQAGGWVGTV.

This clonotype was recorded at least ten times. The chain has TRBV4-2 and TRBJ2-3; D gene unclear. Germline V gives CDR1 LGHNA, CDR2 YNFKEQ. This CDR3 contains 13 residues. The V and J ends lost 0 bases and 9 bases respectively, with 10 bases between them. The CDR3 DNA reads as TGTGCCAGCAGCCAAGATGCGGCTCAAACGCAGTATTTT. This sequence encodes CASSQDAAQTQYF.

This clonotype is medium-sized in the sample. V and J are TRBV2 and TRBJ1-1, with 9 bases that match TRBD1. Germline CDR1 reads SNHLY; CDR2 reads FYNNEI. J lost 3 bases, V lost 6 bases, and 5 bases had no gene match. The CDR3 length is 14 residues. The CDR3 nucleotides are TGTGCCAGCAGGAAGGGACAGGGAGACACTGAAGCTTTCTTT. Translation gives CASRKGQGDTEAFF.

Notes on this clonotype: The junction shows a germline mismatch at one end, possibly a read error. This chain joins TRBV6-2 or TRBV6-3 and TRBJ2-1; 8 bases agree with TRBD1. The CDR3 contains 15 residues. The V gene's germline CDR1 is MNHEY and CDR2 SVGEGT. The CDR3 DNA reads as TGTGCCAGCAGTTCCCCCGGGACAGGTCACGATGAGCAGTTCTTT. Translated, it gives CASSSPGTGHDEQFF.

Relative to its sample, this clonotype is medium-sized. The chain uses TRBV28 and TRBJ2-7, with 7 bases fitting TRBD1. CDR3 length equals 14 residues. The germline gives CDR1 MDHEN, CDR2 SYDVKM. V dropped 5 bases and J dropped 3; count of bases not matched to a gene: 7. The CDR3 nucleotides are TGTGCCAGCAGTCGACCGGGACAGTACTACGAGCAGTACTTC. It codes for CASSRPGQYYEQYF.

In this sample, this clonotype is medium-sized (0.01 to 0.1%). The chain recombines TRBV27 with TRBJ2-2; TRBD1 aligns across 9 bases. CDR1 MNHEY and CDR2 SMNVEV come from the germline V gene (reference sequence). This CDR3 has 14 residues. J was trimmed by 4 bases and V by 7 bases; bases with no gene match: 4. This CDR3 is CASTSTGGTGELFF. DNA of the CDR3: TGTGCCAGCACCTCGACAGGGGGCACCGGGGAGCTGTTTTTT.

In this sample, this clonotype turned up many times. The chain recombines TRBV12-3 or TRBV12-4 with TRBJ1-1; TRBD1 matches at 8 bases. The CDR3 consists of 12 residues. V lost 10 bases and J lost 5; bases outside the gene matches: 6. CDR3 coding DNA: TGTGCCACCCGACAGGGGACGACTGAAGCTTTCTTT. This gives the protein CATRQGTTEAFF.